What follows is one T cell receptor (beta chain) and its context. Original processing notes: Using reference gene primer amplification, nucleated cell counts were estimated. TCRdb keeps only in-frame clones here, not all; method: immunoSEQ multiplex PCR. The V and J calls and clone size come from that table; D and trimming were worked out from the DNA. The sample has around 63,000 clones; about 91% are singletons. This sample was included in a study of blood T cell repertoires in COVID-19. The overall study: Sites in the United States, Italy and Spain provided acute and convalescent COVID-19 samples. T cells, B-cell-depleted T cells, or PBMCs provided the cDNA or gDNA that served as material.

The CDR3 is 15 amino acids. CDR1 is SEHNR and CDR2 is FQNEAQ in the germline V gene (reference sequence). Trimming left V 5 bases short and J 4 bases short, with 16 bases between. Sample: peripheral blood. The clonotype originates from a woman of 80 years or more with active COVID-19. The chain employs TRBV7-9 and TRBJ2-3, with D hard to call. In DNA, the CDR3 is TGTGCCAGCAGCCCCCACTCCTCACTTTCAGATACGCAGTATTTT. This translates into CASSPHSSLSDTQYF.